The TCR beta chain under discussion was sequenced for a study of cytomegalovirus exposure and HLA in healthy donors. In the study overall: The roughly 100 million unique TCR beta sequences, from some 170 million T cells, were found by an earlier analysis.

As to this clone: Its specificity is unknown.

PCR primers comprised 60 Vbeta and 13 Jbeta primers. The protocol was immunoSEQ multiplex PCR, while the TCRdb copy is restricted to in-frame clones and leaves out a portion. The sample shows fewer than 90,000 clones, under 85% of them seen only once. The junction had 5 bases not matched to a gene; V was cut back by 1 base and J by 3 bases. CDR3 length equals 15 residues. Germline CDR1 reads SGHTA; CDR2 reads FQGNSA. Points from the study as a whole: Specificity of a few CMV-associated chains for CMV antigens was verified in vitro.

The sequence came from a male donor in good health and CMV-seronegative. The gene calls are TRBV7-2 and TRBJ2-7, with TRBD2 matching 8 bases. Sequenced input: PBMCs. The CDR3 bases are TGTGCCAGCAGCTTAGTGGCGCGGGGGGACTACGAGCAGTACTTC. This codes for CASSLVARGDYEQYF.